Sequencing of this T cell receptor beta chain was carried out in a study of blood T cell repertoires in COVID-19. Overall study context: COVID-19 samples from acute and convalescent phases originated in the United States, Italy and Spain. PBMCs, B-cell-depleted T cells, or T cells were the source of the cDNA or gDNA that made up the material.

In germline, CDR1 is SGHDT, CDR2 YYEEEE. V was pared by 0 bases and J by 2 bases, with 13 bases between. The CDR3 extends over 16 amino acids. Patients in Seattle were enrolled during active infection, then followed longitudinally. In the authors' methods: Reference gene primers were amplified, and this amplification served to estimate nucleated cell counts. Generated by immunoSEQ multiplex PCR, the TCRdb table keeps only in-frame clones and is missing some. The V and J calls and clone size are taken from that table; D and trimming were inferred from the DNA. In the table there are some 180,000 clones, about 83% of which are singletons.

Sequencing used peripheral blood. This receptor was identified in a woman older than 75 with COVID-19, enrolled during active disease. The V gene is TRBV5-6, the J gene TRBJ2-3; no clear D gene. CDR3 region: CASSLDRTSPTDTQYF. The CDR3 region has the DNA TGTGCCAGCAGCTTGGACCGAACTTCCCCCACAGATACGCAGTATTTT.